The T cell receptor beta chain described here comes from a study of CXCR3-negative and CXCR3-positive naive CD8 T cells. Through 5' RACE with UMI labels, the TRB cDNA libraries were prepared. TCRdb reprocessed the 5' RACE reads, keeping one entry per CDR3 protein, no DNA. In all, the sample yields around 56,000 distinct CDR3 sequences. A CD45RO-CCR7+CD27+CD95- profile was what naive CD8+ T cells displayed. The sequenced material came from naive CXCR3- CD8+ T cells from blood. Subset meaning: CD45RO-CCR7+CD27+CD95- naive CD8+ T cells lacking CXCR3 (TNR3-). This TCR was recovered from a human donor in good health. Some clones in this sample may be carry-over from other donors' samples.

CDR3 amino acids: CASSQVRAGGHEQYF. The chain uses TRBV4-3 and TRBJ2-7; the D call of TRBD2 rests on TCRdb alone, since no DNA is present to check it. The length of the CDR3 is 15 residues. CDR1 LGHNA and CDR2 YSLEER come from the germline V gene.